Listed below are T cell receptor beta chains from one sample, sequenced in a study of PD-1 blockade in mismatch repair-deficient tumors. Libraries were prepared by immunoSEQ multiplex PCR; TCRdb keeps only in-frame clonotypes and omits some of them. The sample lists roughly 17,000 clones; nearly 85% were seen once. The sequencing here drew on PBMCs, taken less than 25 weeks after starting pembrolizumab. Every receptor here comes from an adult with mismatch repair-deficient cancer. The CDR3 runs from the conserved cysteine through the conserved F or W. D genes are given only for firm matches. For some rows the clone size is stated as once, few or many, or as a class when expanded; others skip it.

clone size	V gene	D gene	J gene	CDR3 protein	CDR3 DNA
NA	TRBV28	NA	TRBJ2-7	CASSFDSVSYEQYF	TGTGCCAGCAGTTTCGACTCAGTCTCCTACGAGCAGTACTTC
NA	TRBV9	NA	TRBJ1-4	CASSVAADSNEKLFF	TGTGCCAGCAGCGTAGCGGCGGACAGTAATGAAAAACTGTTTTTT
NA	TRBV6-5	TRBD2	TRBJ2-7	CAIGAGGSYEQYF	TGTGCCATCGGAGCGGGGGGCTCCTACGAGCAGTACTTC
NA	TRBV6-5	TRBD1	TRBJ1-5	CASSLSGGRSNQPQHF	TGTGCCAGCAGTTTATCAGGGGGCCGTAGCAATCAGCCCCAGCATTTT
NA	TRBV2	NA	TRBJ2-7	CASRTGSLNYEQYF	TGTGCCAGCAGAACAGGTAGCCTTAACTACGAGCAGTACTTC
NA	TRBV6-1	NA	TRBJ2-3	CASSAPLAASTDTQYF	TGTGCCAGCAGTGCCCCTCTTGCGGCAAGCACAGATACGCAGTATTTT
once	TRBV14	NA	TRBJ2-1	CASSQELVGEQFF	TGTGCCAGCAGCCAAGAACTAGTCGGTGAGCAGTTCTTC
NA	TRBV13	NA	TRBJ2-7	CASTLGSDISYEQYF	TGTGCCAGCACCCTTGGATCCGACATATCCTACGAGCAGTACTTC
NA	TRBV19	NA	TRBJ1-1	CASSNRYTEAFF	TGTGCCAGTAGTAACAGATACACTGAAGCTTTCTTT
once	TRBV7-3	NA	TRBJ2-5	CASSLGGGQETQYF	TGTGCCAGCAGCTTAGGGGGCGGCCAAGAGACCCAGTACTTC
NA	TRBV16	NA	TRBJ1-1	CASSQSAAMRNTEAFF	TGTGCCAGCAGCCAAAGTGCTGCCATGAGGAACACTGAAGCTTTCTTT
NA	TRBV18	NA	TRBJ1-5	CASSPPSGVGQPQHF	TGTGCCAGCTCACCTCCATCGGGGGTAGGCCAGCCCCAGCATTTT
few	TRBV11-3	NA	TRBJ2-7	CASSFSGTGDHEQYF	TGTGCCAGCAGCTTCTCCGGGACTGGGGACCACGAGCAGTACTTC
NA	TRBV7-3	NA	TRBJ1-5	CASSLESGNQPQHF	TGTGCCAGCAGCTTGGAGAGCGGCAATCAGCCCCAGCATTTT
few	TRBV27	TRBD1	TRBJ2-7	CASSSRQGYEQYF	TGTGCCAGCAGTTCCCGACAGGGCTACGAGCAGTACTTC
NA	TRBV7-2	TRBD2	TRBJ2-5	CASSLGGSGITETQYF	TGTGCCAGCAGCTTAGGTGGTAGCGGGATCACGGAGACCCAGTACTTC
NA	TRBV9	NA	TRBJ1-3	CASSSVLGQGGGNTIYF	TGTGCCAGCAGCTCCGTTTTAGGGCAGGGCGGCGGAAACACCATATATTTT